The 27 T cell receptor beta chains given below trace back to one sample, sequenced in a study of shared clonotypes between healthy human individuals. Assay used: immunoSEQ multiplex PCR; TCRdb lists only in-frame clones, some missing. The sample includes millions of clones, 85% to 95% of them seen just once. Sequencing was done on a sample of naive CD4+ T cells from PBMCs. Described subset: CD45RA+ positively selected. Receptors were obtained from a man aged 18 to 30 in good health. Some clones in this sample may be carry-over from other donors' samples.

The chain is built from TRBV4-3 and TRBJ2-7, with 12 bases lining up with TRBD2. This CDR3 contains 17 residues. From germline, CDR1 is LGHNA and CDR2 YSLEER. V trimming: 4 bases; J trimming: 2 bases; junction bases outside the gene matches: 9. As DNA, the CDR3 is TGCGCCAGCAGCCGAGGGGACGGACTAGCGGGAACCTACGAGCAGTACTTC. Its protein product is CASSRGDGLAGTYEQYF.

This clone was seen only a few times. The same CDR3 can be traced to other DNA sequences in this sample. The J gene is TRBJ1-1, the V gene TRBV18, with unresolved D. The length of the CDR3 is 13 residues. The germline V gene encodes CDR1 KGHSH and CDR2 LQKENI. V shed 3 bases and J shed 2 bases, with 7 bases lying between them. The CDR3, as DNA: TGTGCCAGCTCACCCCGGGTTAACACTGAAGCTTTCTTT. This encodes CASSPRVNTEAFF.

J is TRBJ2-7 and V is TRBV2; TRBD2 agrees at 9 bases. V shed 5 bases and J 5 bases; nucleotides not matched to a gene: 10. The CDR3 spans 15 residues. Germline CDR1 SNHLY, CDR2 FYNNEI. The CDR3 here is CASSPLGVAGDEQYF. The CDR3 bases are TGTGCCAGCAGTCCCCTCGGGGTAGCGGGAGACGAGCAGTACTTC.

The chain joins TRBV6-5 to TRBJ2-7; D is ambiguous. Looked up from germline, CDR1 is MNHEY and CDR2 is SVGAGI. The V and J ends lost 6 bases and 5 bases respectively, with 8 bases between them. The CDR3 contains 11 residues. CDR3 loop: CASSRENEQYF. CDR3 bases: TGTGCCAGCAGCCGAGAGAACGAGCAGTACTTC.

The V gene is TRBV6-5, the J gene TRBJ2-7, with D perhaps given as TRBD1 or TRBD2 (5 bases each). Per germline, CDR1 MNHEY and CDR2 SVGAGI. This CDR3 contains 13 residues. The CDR3: CASFRQGAYEQYF. As DNA, the CDR3 is TGTGCGTCGTTTAGGCAGGGAGCCTACGAGCAGTACTTC.

This chain links TRBV18 with TRBJ2-1, with 12 bases identical to TRBD2. V lost 3 bases, J lost 5 bases, and 2 bases stayed unmatched. The CDR3 length is 15 residues. CDR1 and CDR2 from the germline V gene are KGHSH and LQKENI. Here the CDR3 DNA reads TGTGCCAGCTCACCCCTAGCGGGAGGGGACAATGAGCAGTTCTTC. This translates into CASSPLAGGDNEQFF.

The rearrangement links TRBV7-3 to TRBJ2-1, with 8 bases identical to TRBD2. V lost 5 bases and J lost 9; bases outside the gene matches: 12. CDR3 length: 15 amino acids. Germline loops: CDR1 SGHTA, CDR2 FQGTGA. DNA of the CDR3: TGTGCCAGCAGCCTTAGCGGGGCGAGTGTAGCTGAGCAGTTCTTC. It codes for CASSLSGASVAEQFF.

The CDR3, as DNA: TGTGCCAGCAGTGTCGCGCTAGCCACCGGGTATGAGCAGTTCTTC. Translating gives CASSVALATGYEQFF. This chain joins TRBV2 and TRBJ2-1, with D perhaps TRBD2 (5 bases). The CDR3 is 15 amino acids. Germline V gives CDR1 SNHLY, CDR2 FYNNEI. With 4 bases removed from V and 8 bases from J, the gap between germline ends came to 18 bases.

The chain carries TRBV5-1 and TRBJ1-2; TRBD1 matches at 7 bases. Per germline, CDR1 SGHRS and CDR2 YFSETQ. The CDR3 covers 13 residues. Losses at the gene ends were 7 bases for V and 6 bases for J; bases not matched to a gene: 9. In nucleotides, the CDR3 is TGCGCCAGCGGTCGGACAGGATTGGATGGCTACACCTTC. Translated, it gives CASGRTGLDGYTF.

Only one count was recorded for this clone. V is TRBV5-1 and J is TRBJ2-7; 12 positions match TRBD2. The germline V gene encodes CDR1 SGHRS and CDR2 YFSETQ. CDR3 size: 15 residues. V dropped 4 bases and J dropped 6; count of bases not matched to a gene: 8. The CDR3, as DNA: TGCGCCAGCAGCCCGGGACTAGCGGGCCCAGGCGAGCAGTACTTC. Amino acid sequence: CASSPGLAGPGEQYF. The full variable domain, with the rest looked up from reference TRBV5-1 and TRBJ2-7, is KAGVTQTPRYLIKTRGQQVTLSCSPISGHRSVSWYQQTPGQGLQFLFEYFSETQRNKGNFPGRFSGRQFSNSRSEMNVSTLELGDSALYLCASSPGLAGPGEQYFGPGTRLTVT.

The chain is built from TRBV7-6 and TRBJ2-2; weak D call: TRBD2 (5 bases). Germline V CDR1 and CDR2: SGHVS, FNYEAQ. The CDR3 spans 16 residues. V lost 2 bases to trimming and J lost 4 bases, with 14 bases between them. CDR3 residues: CASSLFAGQATGELFF. The CDR3 DNA reads TGTGCCAGCAGCTTATTTGCGGGCCAAGCCACCGGGGAGCTGTTTTTT.

The chain has TRBV6-1 and TRBJ2-4; D perhaps matches TRBD1 (6 bases). Germline lookup yields CDR1 MNHNS and CDR2 SASEGT. The CDR3 totals 13 residues. With 2 bases removed from V and 9 bases from J, the gap between germline ends came to 11 bases. The CDR3 here is CASSEITGPIQYF. The CDR3 DNA is TGTGCCAGCAGTGAAATTACAGGGCCCATTCAGTACTTC.

A note on this clone: In the same sample, other DNA sequences code for this CDR3. V and J are TRBV18 and TRBJ1-5, with 7 bases matching TRBD1. CDR3 length equals 13 residues. J was trimmed by 4 bases and V by 4 bases; bases with no gene match: 1. Germline CDR1 KGHSH, CDR2 LQKENI. The CDR3 is CASSRDRNQPQHF. DNA of the CDR3: TGTGCCAGCTCACGGGACAGAAATCAGCCCCAGCATTTT.

The rearrangement links TRBV5-1 to TRBJ2-5, with TRBD1 matching over 7 bases. Unmatched junction bases numbered 8, after V lost 2 bases and J lost 4 bases. Germline-derived CDR1 and CDR2 are SGHRS and YFSETQ. The CDR3 contains 15 residues. The CDR3: CASSFIEPGGETQYF. In DNA, the CDR3 is TGCGCCAGCAGCTTTATAGAACCAGGGGGAGAGACCCAGTACTTC.

The chain combines TRBV28 with TRBJ1-3; the D is unclear. CDR3 length: 12 amino acids. Germline V gene data show CDR1 as MDHEN and CDR2 as SYDVKM. V was cut by 6 bases and J by 9 bases, with 12 bases left in between. The CDR3 sequence: CASRGLRGTIYF. As DNA, the CDR3 is TGTGCCAGCAGGGGATTACGGGGCACCATATATTTT. Complete variable domain (other parts from reference TRBV28 and TRBJ1-3): DVKVTQSSRYLVKRTGEKVFLECVQDMDHENMFWYRQDPGLGLRLIYFSYDVKMKEKGDIPEGYSVSREKKERFSLILESASTNQTSMYLCASRGLRGTIYFGEGSWLTVV.

The chain couples TRBV9 to TRBJ2-1, with D perhaps assigned TRBD1 or TRBD2 (7 bases each). V was shortened by 3 bases and J by 9 bases, with 22 bases between the two germline ends. From germline, CDR1 is SGDLS and CDR2 YYNGEE. The CDR3 contains 16 residues. The CDR3 nucleotides are TGTGCCAGCAGCGCTCGCCCGGGCAGGGGGAGGGGTGAGCAGTTCTTC. Translation gives CASSARPGRGRGEQFF.

This chain uses TRBV29-1 with TRBJ2-1; 10 bases align to TRBD2. This CDR3 is 15 amino acids long. Germline V gene sequence: CDR1 SQVTM, CDR2 ANQGSEA. V trimming: 4 bases; J trimming: 2 bases; junction bases outside the gene matches: 5. CDR3 amino acids: CSVVGLAGAYNEQFF. CDR3 bases: TGCAGCGTTGTGGGGCTAGCGGGAGCCTACAATGAGCAGTTCTTC.

The V call is TRBV6-5, the J call TRBJ2-1; tentatively, D is TRBD2 (6 bases). Trimming took off 3 bases at V and 0 bases at J, with 12 bases between the two ends. The germline V gene encodes CDR1 MNHEY and CDR2 SVGAGI. This CDR3 spans 16 amino acids. CDR3 protein: CASSYIGSSSYNEQFF. CDR3 nucleotide sequence: TGTGCCAGCAGTTATATCGGGAGTTCCTCCTACAATGAGCAGTTCTTC.

The chain's CDR3 is CASSSPRTGTYNEQFF. In nucleotides, the CDR3 is TGTGCCAGCAGTTCTCCGAGGACAGGGACCTACAATGAGCAGTTCTTC. The chain has TRBV27 and TRBJ2-1; 8 bases are shared with TRBD1. The germline gives CDR1 MNHEY, CDR2 SMNVEV (reference sequence). The CDR3 contains 16 residues. The V segment lost 4 bases and the J segment 2 bases; nucleotides outside the gene matches: 7.

This clone has only one observation. V usage is TRBV7-9 and J usage is TRBJ2-1; possible D gene TRBD2, 6 bases. The CDR3 has 16 residues. The germline CDR1 and CDR2 sequences are SEHNR and FQNEAQ (reference sequence). V lost 5 bases to trimming and J lost 2 bases, with 16 bases between them. Written as DNA, the CDR3 is TGTGCCAGCAGCCCCTTGGGACTGGGTACCTACAATGAGCAGTTCTTC. Translation gives CASSPLGLGTYNEQFF.

The CDR3 nucleotides read TGTGCCAGCTCACCACGAGGGACAGGGGAACCTGGCTACACCTTC. Residues: CASSPRGTGEPGYTF. J is TRBJ1-2 and V is TRBV18; 10 bases match TRBD1. CDR1 and CDR2 (germline): KGHSH, LQKENI. The CDR3 totals 15 residues. V dropped 1 base and J dropped 7; count of bases not matched to a gene: 6.

With regard to this clone: The junction does not match germline at one end; this may be a read error. The chain links TRBV7-9 to TRBJ2-1, with 12 bases that match TRBD2. The CDR3 runs to 15 residues. Germline V gene data show CDR1 as SEHNR and CDR2 as FQNEAQ (reference sequence). The CDR3 here is CASSLAGGPRNEQFF. The CDR3 DNA follows: TGTGCCAGCAGCCTAGCGGGAGGGCCAAGGAATGAGCAGTTCTTC.

The rearrangement joins TRBV7-9 to TRBJ2-1; 14 bases agree with TRBD2. Germline CDR1 and CDR2: SEHNR and FQNEAQ (reference sequence). This CDR3 is 15 amino acids long. Trimming cost V 6 bases and J 3 bases; bases outside gene matches: 1. The CDR3: CASRGTSGGYNEQFF. In DNA, the CDR3 is TGTGCCAGCAGAGGGACTAGCGGGGGCTACAATGAGCAGTTCTTC.

This clone came up a few times. The genes are TRBV7-9 and TRBJ2-7; D possibly corresponds to TRBD1 (5 bases). The V gene lost 3 bases and the J gene lost 5 bases, with 5 bases spanning the gap. The CDR3 is 11 residues long. Germline V gene sequence: CDR1 SEHNR, CDR2 FQNEAQ (reference sequence). The CDR3 sequence is CASSFRDEQYF. CDR3 bases: TGTGCCAGCAGCTTCAGGGACGAGCAGTACTTC. The full variable domain, with the rest looked up from reference TRBV7-9 and TRBJ2-7, is DTGVSQNPRHKITKRGQNVTFRCDPISEHNRLYWYRQTLGQGPEFLTYFQNEAQLEKSRLLSDRFSAERPKGSFSTLEIQRTEQGDSAMYLCASSFRDEQYFGPGTRLTVT.

With respect to this clone: Other nucleotide sequences from this sample produce the same CDR3. The V gene is TRBV18, the J gene TRBJ1-5; 7 bases are shared with TRBD1. Germline values: CDR1 KGHSH, CDR2 LQKENI. J lost 1 base, V lost 2 bases, and 2 bases had no gene match. The CDR3 extends over 15 amino acids. CDR3 protein: CASSPLQGSNQPQHF. The CDR3 nucleotides are TGTGCCAGCTCACCATTACAGGGGAGCAATCAGCCCCAGCATTTT.

The chain is built from TRBV28 and TRBJ2-3, with 7 nucleotides matching TRBD1. The CDR3 is 15 residues long. Germline V CDR1 and CDR2: MDHEN, SYDVKM. Trimming cost V 6 bases and J 1 base; bases outside gene matches: 7. CDR3 sequence reads: CASRGQGVGTDTQYF. In nucleotides, the CDR3 is TGTGCCAGCAGAGGGCAGGGGGTGGGCACAGATACGCAGTATTTT.

The chain uses TRBV7-9 and TRBJ1-2; D gene uncertain. CDR3 size: 12 residues. Germline CDR1 is SEHNR and CDR2 is FQNEAQ (reference sequence). V dropped 8 bases and J dropped 0 bases, with 7 bases sitting between them. The chain's CDR3 is CASRRTNYGYTF. CDR3 bases: TGTGCCAGCCGGCGCACTAACTATGGCTACACCTTC.